Presented here are 18 T cell receptor beta chains from one specimen sequenced in a study of response to subunit inactivated influenza vaccine. Using its own MiXCR run on the RT-PCR reads, TCRdb lists one record per CDR3 protein. Here the sample spans roughly 700,000 distinct CDR3 sequences, 11% to 15% being singletons. Specimen: PBMCs from blood, collected less than 15 days before vaccination. The source is a man aged 45-65 years who received an inactivated influenza vaccine.

CDR3 loop: CSVEDLAGGHNEQFF. CDR3 sequence (DNA): TGCAGCGTTGAAGATCTAGCGGGAGGTCACAATGAGCAGTTCTTC. The V gene is TRBV29-1, the J gene TRBJ2-1; 11 bases are shared with TRBD2. Germline assignment: CDR1 SQVTM and CDR2 ANQGSEA. V was pared by 0 bases and J by 5 bases, with 3 bases of the junction left unmatched. This CDR3 is built from 15 residues.

This clonotype came up a few times. This rearrangement joins TRBV7-9 to TRBJ2-7; TRBD1 matches at 12 bases. The V and J ends lost 3 bases and 6 bases, in that order; junction bases with no gene match: 6. The V gene's germline CDR1 is SEHNR and CDR2 FQNEAQ (reference sequence). The CDR3 is 15 amino acids. CDR3 protein: CASSLSGTGGSEQYF. CDR3 coding DNA: TGTGCCAGCAGCTTGTCCGGGACAGGGGGCTCCGAGCAGTACTTC.

The V gene is TRBV6-5, the J gene TRBJ2-5, with 7 bases lining up with TRBD1. CDR1 is MNHEY, CDR2 SVGAGI, per germline. Germline trimming cut 2 bases from V and 1 base from J; bases unmatched to any gene: 7. This CDR3 is 16 amino acids long. CDR3 protein: CASSYAWDRSQETQYF. The CDR3 nucleotides are TGTGCCAGCAGTTACGCGTGGGACAGAAGCCAAGAGACCCAGTACTTC.

This clonotype was counted ten times or more. V and J are TRBV12-3 or TRBV12-4 and TRBJ2-1; D is possibly TRBD1 (7 bases). The CDR3 runs 14 residues. Trimming removed 6 bases at V and 3 bases at J, with 12 bases between. The CDR3 DNA is TGTGCCAGCAGCCCAGGGGGAGGCTACAATGAGCAGTTCTTC. Encoded protein: CASSPGGGYNEQFF.

V gene TRBV4-1 combines with J gene TRBJ2-2; D gene unclear. The germline V and J ends were trimmed by 3 bases and 0 bases, with 11 bases remaining between them. Per germline, CDR1 MGHRA and CDR2 YSYEKL. The CDR3 length is 16 residues. The CDR3 DNA reads as TGCGCCAGCAGCCAGTATACAATCGCGAACACCGGGGAGCTGTTTTTT. Translation: CASSQYTIANTGELFF.

The rearrangement links TRBV28 to TRBJ1-1; D remains unclear. CDR3 size: 12 residues. The germline V gene has CDR1 MDHEN and CDR2 SYDVKM. V was shortened by 6 bases and J by 3 bases, with 8 bases between the two germline ends. CDR3 DNA: TGTGCCAGCAGCCTAAAATACACTGAAGCTTTCTTT. Amino acid sequence: CASSLKYTEAFF.

The chain is built from TRBV20-1 and TRBJ2-5; D may be TRBD1 or TRBD2 (5 bases each). V was shortened by 2 bases and J by 10 bases, with 20 bases between the two germline ends. CDR3 length equals 14 residues. Germline V gene lookup returns CDR1 DFQATT and CDR2 SNEGSKA (reference sequence). Here the CDR3 reads CSARWGPNPILQYF. The CDR3 bases are TGCAGTGCTAGATGGGGACCGAACCCAATACTCCAGTACTTC.

Here the CDR3 reads CAISLDSQETQYF. In DNA, the CDR3 is TGTGCCATATCTCTGGACAGTCAAGAGACCCAGTACTTC. J is TRBJ2-5 and V is TRBV6-1; D perhaps matches TRBD1 (6 bases). CDR3 size: 13 residues. The germline gives CDR1 MNHNS, CDR2 SASEGT. Trimming removed 10 bases from V and 2 bases from J, with 14 bases in between.

This chain uses TRBV28 with TRBJ2-4, with D uncertain. The CDR3 loop spans 11 amino acids. The V end was cut by 6 bases, the J end by 5 bases, with 5 bases between. CDR1 is MDHEN, CDR2 SYDVKM, per germline. CDR3 sequence reads: CASRQENIQYF. CDR3 sequence (DNA): TGTGCCAGCAGACAAGAAAACATTCAGTACTTC.

A few counts support this clonotype. The V call is TRBV19, the J call TRBJ2-1; possible D gene TRBD2, 5 bases. Germline V gene data show CDR1 as LNHDA and CDR2 as SQIVND (reference sequence). Trimming took off 8 bases at V and 3 bases at J, with 11 bases between the two ends. The CDR3 consists of 13 residues. For the CDR3, the DNA is TGTGCCAGTTGGTCTCGGGACTACAATGAGCAGTTCTTC. This codes for CASWSRDYNEQFF.

As to this clonotype: Since a much larger clone is just one base distant, this may be a read error. This chain links TRBV5-5 with TRBJ2-2, with D unclear. CDR1 is SGHKS and CDR2 is YYEKEE in the germline V gene (reference sequence). The CDR3 is 17 residues long. The germline V and J ends were trimmed by 1 base and 0 bases, with 13 bases remaining between them. The chain's CDR3 is CASSLYQLNTNTGELFF. CDR3 coding DNA: TGTGCCAGCAGCTTGTATCAACTAAATACGAACACCGGGGAGCTGTTTTTT.

This clonotype was detected ten times or more. The chain uses TRBV20-1 and TRBJ1-1, with D unclear. Germline CDR1 DFQATT, CDR2 SNEGSKA (reference sequence). V lost 3 bases to trimming and J lost 2 bases, with 10 bases between them. CDR3 length: 13 amino acids. The CDR3 sequence is CSARNPANTEAFF. The CDR3 DNA reads TGCAGTGCTAGGAATCCGGCAAACACTGAAGCTTTCTTT.

This clonotype was counted only a few times. The chain carries TRBV3-1 and TRBJ1-1; D may be TRBD1 (5 bases). Germline assignment: CDR1 LGHDT and CDR2 YNNKEL (reference sequence). The V gene lost 4 bases and the J gene lost 4 bases, with 16 bases spanning the gap. There are 15 residues in the CDR3. CDR3 nucleotide sequence: TGTGCCAGCAGCCGTCGGGCAGGGATCTCCACTGAAGCTTTCTTT. Its protein product is CASSRRAGISTEAFF.

The table lists this clonotype with a few counts. This rearrangement joins TRBV18 to TRBJ1-1; D uncertain. V was pared by 3 bases and J by 2 bases, with 7 bases between. Germline CDR1 KGHSH, CDR2 LQKENI. CDR3 length equals 13 residues. CDR3 sequence (DNA): TGTGCCAGCTCACCGAGGGAAAACACTGAAGCTTTCTTT. It specifies CASSPRENTEAFF.

The gene calls are TRBV2 and TRBJ2-2; D might be TRBD2 (5 bases). The V and J ends lost 8 bases and 5 bases respectively, with 15 bases between them. The CDR3 consists of 14 residues. Germline CDR1 reads SNHLY; CDR2 reads FYNNEI. For the CDR3, the DNA is TGTGCCAGCGGTAGAGAGGGTTGGACCGGGGAGCTGTTTTTT. This codes for CASGREGWTGELFF.

The V gene is TRBV19, the J gene TRBJ2-7; D tentatively fits TRBD1 or TRBD2 (6 bases each). Between the trimmed V and J ends, which lost 1 base and 7 bases, there was a span of 20 bases. The CDR3 runs 16 residues. CDR1 and CDR2 from the germline V gene are LNHDA and SQIVND (reference sequence). The CDR3 sequence is CASSIGGGLLGEEQYF. The CDR3 nucleotides are TGTGCCAGTAGTATAGGAGGGGGACTCCTCGGAGAAGAGCAGTACTTC. The full variable domain, its missing parts supplied by reference TRBV19 and TRBJ2-7, is DGGITQSPKYLFRKEGQNVTLSCEQNLNHDAMYWYRQDPGQGLRLIYYSQIVNDFQKGDIAEGYSVSREKKESFPLTVTSAQKNPTAFYLCASSIGGGLLGEEQYFGPGTRLTVT.

The genes are TRBV6-2 or TRBV6-3 and TRBJ1-1; D unclear. Looked up from germline, CDR1 is MNHEY and CDR2 is SVGEGT. The V end was cut by 6 bases, the J end by 2 bases, with 16 bases between. CDR3 size: 15 residues. The CDR3: CASSRSGVPNTEAFF. The CDR3 nucleotides are TGTGCCAGCAGCCGCTCCGGCGTGCCAAACACTGAAGCTTTCTTT.

V and J are TRBV7-2 and TRBJ2-1; the match to TRBD2 covers 10 bases. The V gene end was trimmed by 1 base and the J gene end by 10 bases; junction bases not matched to a gene: 4. CDR3 length: 14 amino acids. Germline CDR1 and CDR2: SGHTA and FQGNSA. The chain's CDR3 is CASSLEILAGEQFF. CDR3 DNA sequence: TGTGCCAGCAGCTTAGAGATACTAGCGGGAGAGCAGTTCTTC.